This T cell receptor beta chain appears in the sequencing data of a study of T cell repertoires in cytomegalovirus infection. Study-level points and caveats: Accumulated public TCR beta family frequency recognized individuals carrying CMV together with the relevant HLA.

TCRdb ran MiXCR on the reads and lists one entry per CDR3 protein. This sample yields under 850,000 distinct CDR3 sequences, of which 33% are seen a single time; 15% to 20% belongs to the top ten. This CDR3 is built from 15 residues. The germline V gene has CDR1 SGHDN and CDR2 FVKESK. V lost 1 base and J lost 7, with 13 bases in between. To note about this clonotype: Its specificity is not known.

This TCR was recovered from a human donor in good health (CMV status not recorded). Some clones in this sample may be carry-over from other donors' samples. The source was cultured PBMCs, collected from culture after CMV antigen stimulation. J is TRBJ1-4 and V is TRBV14; possibly TRBD1 for D (5 bases). Here the CDR3 reads CASSQGGETIEKLFF. The CDR3 DNA reads TGTGCCAGCAGCCAAGGGGGGGAGACGATTGAAAAACTGTTTTTT.